This T cell receptor beta chain was observed in a study of blood T cell repertoires in COVID-19 (dated by TCRdb to the early 2020s). The study in broad terms: Samples covering the acute and convalescent phases of COVID-19 were provided by collaborators in the United States, Italy and Spain. Subjects who had been exposed to COVID-19, were actively infected with it, or had recovered from it provided the deeply sampled blood TCRbeta repertoires that made up the dataset. The repertoires were released in a freely available public database intended as a resource for research on the immune response to SARS-CoV-2. The prospective study material was composed of cDNA or gDNA derived from T cells, B-cell-depleted T cells, or PBMCs. Samples were obtained from the ongoing ImmuneRACE study (first 160 participants) and from some 1,300 subjects provided by 6 global collaborators. Sample metadata almost always included a de-identified subject ID, COVID-19 status, age in years and sex. Where available, HLA class I and class II types were obtained from metadata supplied by the sample provider rather than from assay-based typing.

V drops 5 bases and J drops 0 bases, leaving 8 bases in between. Including the terminal cysteine and phenylalanine, the CDR3 comprises 15 residues. Of all the DNA, just the CDR3 is kept, 45 bases in frame from base 1. CDR1 and CDR2 are read off the germline V gene as ENHRY and SYGVKD. Participants in the prospective study were aged roughly 18 to 100 years, lived in 20 to 30 United States geographic areas, and enrolled through a virtual design. Cohort assignment in the prospective study relied on participant-reported clinical history from a screening survey and a study questionnaire. For ImmuneRACE Cohort 3, a participant was defined as recovered based on two consecutive negative NP/OP PCR tests, clearance by a healthcare professional, or resolution of symptoms. In the prospective study, mobile phlebotomists collected whole blood, serum and a nasopharyngeal or oropharyngeal swab from each participant. Additional blood draws and questionnaires over an approximately two-month period could optionally be provided by prospective study participants. Before DNA extraction, blood samples from the prospective study were shipped at room temperature or frozen.

The immunoSEQ Assay, a bias-controlled multiplex PCR, was used to amplify TCRbeta CDR3 regions from genomic DNA. The authors processed their data as follows. Within the assay, amplification of reference gene primers was used to estimate how many nucleated cells each sample contained. To quantify the absolute abundance of each unique TCRbeta CDR3 rearrangement, sequence reads were collapsed and filtered. For each sample, productive Simpson clonality was calculated as the square root of Simpson's diversity index across productive rearrangements. Not all clones reach the TCRdb copy of this immuneACCESS table, which keeps in-frame sequences only. Checked studies attribute under half of the gap to unresolved V genes and leave the rest unexplained. The DNA was the basis for D and trimming; V, J and clone size are from that table. This sample lists around 190,000 clones; about 81% were detected once. The ten largest clones represent 2.5% to 3.5% of the sample.

Overall study outcomes, separate from this receptor: How much clinical and demographic metadata was included differed by source and by participant, and the metadata was provided uncurated.

Concerning this clone itself: This receptor's antigen is unknown. No much larger clone is present one base from it, and per-base qualities are unavailable.

The sequencing input was PBMCs or T cells enriched from blood (not recorded which). The chain couples TRBV10-3 to TRBJ1-6, with no reliable assignment of the D segment. This sequence originates from a woman in her thirties who had recovered from COVID-19. The DNA sequence is given as TGTGCCATCAGTCTAGAAAGCTCCTATAATTCACCCCTCCACTTT. Its protein product is CAISLESSYNSPLHF.